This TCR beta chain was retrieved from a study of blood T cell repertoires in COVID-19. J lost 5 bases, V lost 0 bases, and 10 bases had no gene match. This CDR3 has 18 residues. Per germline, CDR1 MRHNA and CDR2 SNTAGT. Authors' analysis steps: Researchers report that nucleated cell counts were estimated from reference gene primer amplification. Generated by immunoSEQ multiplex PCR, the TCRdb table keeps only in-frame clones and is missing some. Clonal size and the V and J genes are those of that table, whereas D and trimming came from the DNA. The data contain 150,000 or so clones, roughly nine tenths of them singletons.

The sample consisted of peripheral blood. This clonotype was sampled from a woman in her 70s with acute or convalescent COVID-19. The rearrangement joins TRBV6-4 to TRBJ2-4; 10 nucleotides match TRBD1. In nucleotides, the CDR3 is TGTGCCAGCAGTGACTCGACCGGGACAGGGGATGAGGAAAACATTCAGTACTTC. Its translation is CASSDSTGTGDEENIQYF.